This T cell receptor beta chain was retrieved from a study of blood T cells in healthy people across ages. Primers used in a second PCR of about 7 to 12 cycles were a sample-barcoded 5' primer and a J-beta primer mix. TCRdb fed the 5' RACE reads into MiXCR, producing one record per CDR3 protein. The sample yields about 780,000 distinct CDR3 sequences, less than 60% seen once. The CDR3 spans 13 residues. Trimming removed 3 bases at V and 11 bases at J, with 16 bases between. The germline gives CDR1 LNHNV, CDR2 YYDKDF (reference sequence). The receptor was derived from a man older than 75 in good health. The chain links TRBV15 to TRBJ2-5, with TRBD1 as a possible D gene (6 bases). Sequencing input: blood. CDR3: CATSSDQGREQYF. CDR3 DNA sequence: TGTGCCACCAGCAGCGATCAGGGGCGAGAGCAGTACTTC.